This T cell receptor (beta chain) was observed in a study of T-cell memory formation after mild COVID-19. The CDR3 has 12 amino acids. V lost 8 bases and J lost 6; bases outside the gene matches: 7. From germline, CDR1 is DFQATT and CDR2 SNEGSKA (reference sequence). TCRdb itself ran the 5' RACE reads through MiXCR, one entry per CDR3 protein. The sample holds roughly 170,000 distinct CDR3 sequences, about 18% seen once. By its share, this clonotype is medium-sized (0.01 to 0.1%). The chain couples TRBV20-1 to TRBJ2-3, with 8 nucleotides matching TRBD2. The sequencing sample was made of PBMCs or a T cell subset sorted from them (not recorded which). The source of this sequence is a man between 18 and 35 years old who had mild COVID-19 (a few samples of this study predate the infection). Cell type and time point are not known. In DNA form, the CDR3 reads TGCAGTTCACATAGCGGGGTGGATACGCAGTATTTT. Translating gives CSSHSGVDTQYF.